This T cell receptor (beta chain) originates from a study of cytomegalovirus exposure and HLA in healthy donors. Regarding the study as a whole: Usually a TCR sequence was rare, but some public TCRs were found in many donors. For cytomegalovirus status, the classifier reportedly gave diagnoses with high specificity and sensitivity. One cluster of highly shared sequence variants probably arose as a sequencing artifact.

From germline, CDR1 is SEHNR and CDR2 FQNEAQ (reference sequence). The V gene lost 3 bases and the J gene lost 2 bases, with 19 bases spanning the gap. This CDR3 spans 17 amino acids. This clone was found a few times. The antigen remains undetermined. The PCR contained 60 Vbeta and 13 Jbeta primers. Study processing details: Around 11 million of 80 million to 85 million unique TCR beta chains were shared, per a later count. Clones were sequenced by immunoSEQ multiplex PCR, and TCRdb holds only the in-frame ones, with some missing. V, J and clone size were drawn from that table, and D and trimming were deduced from the DNA. This sample has some 130,000 clones, with 77% found just once.

This receptor was taken from a man aged 30 to 45 in good health and CMV-seronegative. The V call is TRBV7-9, the J call TRBJ2-5; tentatively, D is TRBD2 (6 bases). Source material: PBMCs. Written as DNA, the CDR3 is TGTGCCAGCAGCTTGGGGGTGGGTAGCGGAGCGCAAGAGACCCAGTACTTC. This codes for CASSLGVGSGAQETQYF.